This TCR beta chain emerged from a study of beta chain features in type 1 diabetes. Study in general: The examined sorted cells totaled fewer than 110,000,000 across samples. General study points: Shortening that was moderate but significant affected the TCRB CDR3s of Type 1 diabetes patients in all four CD4+ subsets.

The whole isolated RNA underwent reverse transcription, so sequencing captured expressed TCRB transcripts. Around 3.8 million reads per sample were averaged for naive, central memory and regulatory samples. Here immunoSEQ multiplex PCR was the method, and the copy in TCRdb shows in-frame clones only, minus some. The sample yields nearly 700,000 clones, roughly 13% seen once. This clone has only a few counts. Its cognate antigen is unknown. Trimming took off 1 base at V and 6 bases at J, with 13 bases between the two ends. The germline gives CDR1 LNHNV, CDR2 YYDKDF (reference sequence). The CDR3 sequence is 14 residues long. By way of CD45RO/CCR7/CD25/CD127/CD95/CD27, the CD4+ regulatory, stem cell-like memory, central memory and naive cells were sorted. Sort purity for all populations was recorded as exceeding 98%.

The chain recombines TRBV15 with TRBJ2-7; D may be TRBD2 (5 bases). The receptor's source is a man aged 18 to 30 with type 1 diabetes. Source material: naive CD4+ T cells from blood. CDR3 in amino acids: CATSRVHPAGEQYF. The DNA for the CDR3 is TGTGCCACCAGCAGAGTTCACCCGGCGGGCGAGCAGTACTTC.